The 19 T cell receptor beta chains below come from one sample, sequenced in a study of shared clonotypes between healthy human individuals. Profiling relied on immunoSEQ multiplex PCR, and the TCRdb table lists in-frame clones only, not all of them. The profile shows about a million clones, roughly 80% of them singletons. What was sequenced was memory CD4+ T cells from PBMCs. The sample's subset: CD45RA-negative fraction. These receptors were collected from a man aged 18 to 29 in good health. Some clones in this sample may be carry-over from other donors' samples.

Of note for this clone: Other nucleotide sequences in the sample specify the same CDR3. This rearrangement joins TRBV11-3 to TRBJ2-5; the D is unclear. The V gene lost 0 bases and the J gene lost 1 base, with 3 bases spanning the gap. CDR1 and CDR2 from the germline V gene are SGHNT and YENEEA. The CDR3 extends over 13 amino acids. CDR3 in amino acids: CASSLESQETQYF. The CDR3 nucleotides are TGTGCCAGCAGCTTAGAGAGCCAAGAGACCCAGTACTTC.

The chain employs TRBV19 and TRBJ1-2, with D possibly TRBD1 on 5 matching bases. The CDR3 extends over 15 amino acids. Germline V lookup: CDR1 LNHDA, CDR2 SQIVND (reference sequence). The ends were cut back, 7 bases at V and 7 bases at J, with 22 bases in the middle. CDR3 nucleotides: TGTGCCAGTACCCCAGGTGGGAAGGGGCGAGTTGGCTACACCTTC. Translation gives CASTPGGKGRVGYTF.

This clone appeared a single time. The chain combines TRBV7-3 with TRBJ1-6; D uncertain. The CDR3 is 15 amino acids. Looked up from germline, CDR1 is SGHTA and CDR2 is FQGTGA. V lost 3 bases to trimming and J lost 6 bases, with 12 bases between them. CDR3 in amino acids: CASSFTPTPNSPLHF. The CDR3 nucleotides are TGTGCCAGCAGCTTCACACCGACCCCTAATTCACCCCTCCACTTT. Full variable domain (outside the CDR3, taken from reference TRBV7-3 and TRBJ1-6): GAGVSQTPSNKVTEKGKYVELRCDPISGHTALYWYRQSLGQGPEFLIYFQGTGAADDSGLPNDRFFAVRPEGSVSTLKIQRTERGDSAVYLCASSFTPTPNSPLHFGNGTRLTVT.

The chain uses TRBV7-9 and TRBJ2-3; TRBD2 is a possible D gene (6 bases). V gave up 3 bases and J gave up 2 bases, with 12 bases separating them. The CDR3 is 15 residues long. In germline, CDR1 is SEHNR, CDR2 FQNEAQ (reference sequence). The CDR3 region is CASSLGGPYTDTQYF. DNA of the CDR3: TGTGCCAGCAGCTTGGGGGGACCATACACAGATACGCAGTATTTT. Supplemented by reference TRBV7-9 and TRBJ2-3, the full variable domain reads DTGVSQNPRHKITKRGQNVTFRCDPISEHNRLYWYRQTLGQGPEFLTYFQNEAQLEKSRLLSDRFSAERPKGSFSTLEIQRTEQGDSAMYLCASSLGGPYTDTQYFGPGTRLTVL.

The chain links TRBV4-1 to TRBJ2-3; the D gene is possibly TRBD2 (5 bases). CDR1 MGHRA and CDR2 YSYEKL come from the germline V gene. V was trimmed by 3 bases and J by 0 bases, leaving 7 bases between them. This CDR3 has 14 amino acids. The CDR3 DNA sequence: TGCGCCAGCAGCCAGGGAGCTAGCACAGATACGCAGTATTTT. Translated: CASSQGASTDTQYF.

This clone was seen more than once but under ten times. The V and J genes are TRBV7-3 and TRBJ2-2; no clear D gene. The V gene lost 3 bases and the J gene lost 8 bases, with 7 bases spanning the gap. The CDR3 totals 12 residues. The germline gives CDR1 SGHTA, CDR2 FQGTGA. The CDR3 sequence is CASSFTRGELFF. The CDR3, as DNA: TGTGCCAGCAGCTTCACGCGGGGGGAGCTGTTTTTT.

The chain carries TRBV23-1 and TRBJ2-5, with 7 nucleotides matching TRBD2. TRBV23-1 is reported as an ORF; its role is uncertain. The CDR3 length is 10 residues. CDR3 coding DNA: TGCCCCGGGGGGTGGGAGACCCAGTACTTC. This translates into CPGGWETQYF.

The V gene is TRBV6-5, the J gene TRBJ1-5; 7 bases map to TRBD1. CDR1 is MNHEY and CDR2 is SVGAGI in the germline V gene. CDR3 length: 15 residues. The junction had 5 bases not matched to a gene; V was cut back by 6 bases and J by 0 bases. CDR3 in amino acids: CASRGTEDSNQPQHF. CDR3 sequence (DNA): TGTGCCAGCAGGGGGACAGAAGATAGCAATCAGCCCCAGCATTTT.

The J gene is TRBJ2-7, the V gene TRBV27; 10 bases line up with TRBD1. The CDR3 has 15 residues. Per germline, CDR1 MNHEY and CDR2 SMNVEV (reference sequence). The V and J ends lost 4 bases and 1 base, in that order; junction bases with no gene match: 4. DNA of the CDR3: TGTGCCAGCAGTTCCCGGGACAGGGGATCCTACGAGCAGTACTTC. Encoded protein: CASSSRDRGSYEQYF.

The chain carries TRBV28 and TRBJ2-1, with TRBD1 matching 7 bases. J gave up 3 bases and V 8 bases, and 7 bases lay outside the gene matches. This CDR3 spans 14 amino acids. From germline, CDR1 is MDHEN and CDR2 SYDVKM. The CDR3 here is CASYGQVHYNEQFF. As DNA, the CDR3 is TGTGCCAGCTATGGACAGGTCCACTACAATGAGCAGTTCTTC.

This rearrangement joins TRBV6-6 to TRBJ2-5; possibly TRBD2 for D (6 bases). The V end was cut by 0 bases, the J end by 5 bases, with 10 bases between. There are 14 residues in the CDR3. CDR1 MNHNY and CDR2 SVGAGI come from the germline V gene (reference sequence). CDR3 coding DNA: TGTGCCAGCAGTTACTCGAGTCTAGCGGAGACCCAGTACTTC. Its translation is CASSYSSLAETQYF.

In nucleotides, the CDR3 is TGTGCCAGCAGCTCCTCGACTAGCGCGAACACCGGGGAGCTGTTTTTT. It yields the protein CASSSSTSANTGELFF. The rearrangement links TRBV7-3 to TRBJ2-2; 8 bases align to TRBD2. Trimming at V came to 4 bases and at J to 0 bases, leaving 4 bases not matched to a gene. This CDR3 is built from 16 residues. In germline, CDR1 is SGHTA, CDR2 FQGTGA.

V is TRBV20-1 and J is TRBJ1-1; no clear D. Germline CDR1 is DFQATT and CDR2 is SNEGSKA (reference sequence). The CDR3 has 11 amino acids. Trimming took off 3 bases at V and 4 bases at J, with 6 bases between the two ends. CDR3 DNA: TGCAGTGCTAGGGGCGCCACTGAAGCTTTCTTT. It is translated as CSARGATEAFF.

The chain recombines TRBV10-3 with TRBJ1-3; 10 bases fit TRBD1. The germline gives CDR1 ENHRY, CDR2 SYGVKD. There are 18 residues in the CDR3. Unmatched junction bases numbered 12, after V lost 7 bases and J lost 0 bases. DNA for the CDR3: TGTGCCATCATGGCCCCTAGTAGACAGGGGGCCTCTGGAAACACCATATATTTT. Its translation is CAIMAPSRQGASGNTIYF.

The chain carries TRBV7-7 and TRBJ2-2; D ambiguous. Germline CDR1 SSHAT, CDR2 FNYEAQ (reference sequence). Trimming took 1 base from V and 8 from J, leaving 8 bases between them. The CDR3 loop spans 13 amino acids. In DNA, the CDR3 is TGTGCCAGCAGCTTAGTGTCAGATGGGGAGCTGTTTTTT. It is translated as CASSLVSDGELFF.

Comments on this clone: Other DNA sequences in the same sample also yield this CDR3. The rearrangement joins TRBV7-9 to TRBJ2-5; D may be TRBD1 (6 bases). Per germline, CDR1 SEHNR and CDR2 FQNEAQ (reference sequence). Trimming pared 3 bases from V and 4 bases from J, leaving 12 bases between. The CDR3 is made up of 14 amino acids. The chain's CDR3 is CASSFGQGIETQYF. As DNA, the CDR3 is TGTGCCAGCAGCTTTGGGCAGGGGATAGAGACCCAGTACTTC. Complete variable domain (other parts from reference TRBV7-9 and TRBJ2-5): DTGVSQNPRHKITKRGQNVTFRCDPISEHNRLYWYRQTLGQGPEFLTYFQNEAQLEKSRLLSDRFSAERPKGSFSTLEIQRTEQGDSAMYLCASSFGQGIETQYFGPGTRLLVL.

In its sample, this clone was seen a few times. This chain uses TRBV5-1 with TRBJ2-2; no definite D call. CDR3 length equals 14 residues. Per germline, CDR1 SGHRS and CDR2 YFSETQ. The germline V and J ends were trimmed by 2 bases and 1 base, with 6 bases remaining between them. This CDR3 reads CASSFGRNTGELFF. The CDR3 coding sequence is TGCGCCAGCAGCTTTGGACGGAACACCGGGGAGCTGTTTTTT.

V and J are TRBV5-4 and TRBJ1-3; the D gene is possibly TRBD1 (5 bases). This CDR3 spans 16 amino acids. Germline CDR1 reads SGHNT; CDR2 reads YYREEE (reference sequence). V was shortened by 0 bases and J by 2 bases, with 12 bases between the two germline ends. In DNA, the CDR3 is TGTGCCAGCAGCTTGGGGCAGGGAAGGGCTGGAAACACCATATATTTT. Translation: CASSLGQGRAGNTIYF.

The V gene is TRBV6-1, the J gene TRBJ1-1; D gene ambiguous. The CDR3 runs to 15 residues. Germline CDR1 reads MNHNS; CDR2 reads SASEGT. Trimming cost V 1 base and J 3 bases, with 12 bases left between them. The chain's CDR3 is CASSEGYGDHTEAFF. Written as DNA, the CDR3 is TGTGCCAGCAGTGAAGGGTACGGAGACCACACTGAAGCTTTCTTT.